The 28 T cell receptor beta chains below were found in one sample sequenced in a study of blood T cell repertoires in COVID-19. Data came from immunoSEQ multiplex PCR; TCRdb stores just in-frame clones and leaves some out. The sample lists 200,000 to 250,000 clones, about 88% occurring once. Sequenced: peripheral blood. The source of these receptors is a woman aged 60-75 years with acute or convalescent COVID-19.

This chain connects TRBV27 to TRBJ1-2; 7 bases are a match to TRBD1. With 6 bases clipped from V and 2 bases from J, the junction kept 3 bases outside the gene matches. The CDR3 has 13 residues. Germline V CDR1 and CDR2: MNHEY, SMNVEV (reference sequence). The CDR3 coding sequence is TGTGCCAGCAGGACAGGGTTCAACTATGGCTACACCTTC. Translating gives CASRTGFNYGYTF.

The J gene is TRBJ1-2, the V gene TRBV5-5; 8 positions match TRBD1. J was trimmed by 5 bases and V by 6 bases; bases with no gene match: 15. The CDR3 runs to 16 residues. Germline V gene lookup returns CDR1 SGHKS and CDR2 YYEKEE (reference sequence). CDR3 sequence: CASILDPGGLRYGYTF. Written as DNA, the CDR3 is TGTGCCAGCATCCTGGACCCAGGGGGCCTGCGGTATGGCTACACCTTC. Full variable domain (rest looked up from reference TRBV5-5 and TRBJ1-2): DAGVTQSPTHLIKTRGQQVTLRCSPISGHKSVSWYQQVLGQGPQFIFQYYEKEERGRGNFPDRFSARQFPNYSSELNVNALLLGDSALYLCASILDPGGLRYGYTFGSGTRLTVV.

This chain links TRBV3-1 (or the pseudogene TRBV3-2) with TRBJ1-2, with TRBD1 matching 7 bases. CDR3 length: 15 amino acids. V gave up 2 bases and J gave up 9 bases; unmatched junction bases: 12. CDR1 is LGHDT, CDR2 YNNKEL, per germline (reference sequence). In nucleotides, the CDR3 is TGTGCCAGCAGCCAATTCGGGACAGAGGATGTGAGCTACACCTTC. Translating it yields CASSQFGTEDVSYTF.

The chain has TRBV4-1 and TRBJ2-5, with a tentative D call TRBD2 (5 bases). With 5 bases removed from V and 4 bases from J, the gap between germline ends came to 23 bases. Germline values: CDR1 MGHRA, CDR2 YSYEKL. This CDR3 comprises 17 residues. The CDR3 protein is CASSAQVGEPGLETQYF. For the CDR3, the DNA is TGCGCCAGCAGCGCCCAGGTCGGGGAGCCAGGTCTAGAGACCCAGTACTTC.

The rearrangement uses TRBV11-1 and TRBJ2-3, with 9 positions matching TRBD2. The CDR3 has 15 residues. The germline V gene encodes CDR1 SGHAT and CDR2 FQDESV (reference sequence). V shed 1 base and J 6 bases; nucleotides not matched to a gene: 5. The CDR3 nucleotides read TGTGCCAGCAGCTTAGAAGGGACTAGCTCGGATACGCAGTATTTT. This translates into CASSLEGTSSDTQYF.

J is TRBJ2-5 and V is TRBV6-2 or TRBV6-3; tentative D call: TRBD1 (5 bases). Per the germline V gene, CDR1 is MNHEY and CDR2 is SVGEGT. The CDR3 is made up of 14 amino acids. The V and J ends lost 2 bases and 5 bases respectively, with 12 bases between them. This CDR3 reads CASSYGAVVETQYF. The CDR3 DNA is TGTGCCAGCAGTTACGGGGCGGTCGTGGAGACCCAGTACTTC.

V usage is TRBV7-9 and J usage is TRBJ1-1; D unclear. Germline V gene data show CDR1 as SEHNR and CDR2 as FQNEAQ (reference sequence). V lost 2 bases, J lost 3 bases, and 7 bases lay in between. This CDR3 has 13 amino acids. The CDR3 DNA sequence: TGTGCCAGCAGCTTACAGGACTACACTGAAGCTTTCTTT. Translated: CASSLQDYTEAFF.

This clone was detected only once. The CDR3 coding sequence is TGTGCCAGCAGCTTGGCTTACACAGCAACTAATGAAAAACTGTTTTTT. Its translation is CASSLAYTATNEKLFF. The genes are TRBV5-5 and TRBJ1-4; D remains ambiguous. The germline V gene has CDR1 SGHKS and CDR2 YYEKEE (reference sequence). V lost 0 bases and J lost 0, with 9 bases in between. The CDR3 spans 16 residues.

The V gene is TRBV18, the J gene TRBJ2-1; weak D call: TRBD2 (6 bases). CDR3 length equals 13 residues. Germline V gene lookup returns CDR1 KGHSH and CDR2 LQKENI. V lost 5 bases to trimming and J lost 4 bases, with 9 bases between them. The CDR3 DNA follows: TGTGCCAGCTCAACCGGGACTTACAATGAGCAGTTCTTC. Translation: CASSTGTYNEQFF.

CDR3 DNA: TGTGCCAGCAGCTACGGATTAGCGGGGCCCCTGGGGGAGCAGTACTTC. It codes for CASSYGLAGPLGEQYF. The chain has TRBV11-2 and TRBJ2-7; 8 bases line up with TRBD2. The junction had 15 bases not matched to a gene; V was cut back by 4 bases and J by 7 bases. The germline V gene has CDR1 SGHAT and CDR2 FQNNGV. The CDR3 spans 16 residues.

The V and J genes are TRBV3-1 (or the pseudogene TRBV3-2) and TRBJ1-4; D not resolved. The CDR3 consists of 16 residues. V was clipped by 4 bases and J by 3 bases, with 15 bases between them. Germline lookup yields CDR1 LGHDT and CDR2 YNNKEL (reference sequence). CDR3 DNA: TGTGCCAGCAGCCCCCGGTCGGAGATGGCTAATGAAAAACTGTTTTTT. This gives the protein CASSPRSEMANEKLFF.

The V gene is TRBV6-5, the J gene TRBJ2-7, with 8 bases matching TRBD1. Germline trimming cut 6 bases from V and 0 bases from J; bases unmatched to any gene: 4. The V gene's germline CDR1 is MNHEY and CDR2 SVGAGI. The CDR3 is made up of 14 amino acids. The CDR3 sequence is CASRLTGASYEQYF. As DNA, the CDR3 is TGTGCCAGCAGGTTGACAGGGGCCTCCTACGAGCAGTACTTC.

The chain combines TRBV25-1 with TRBJ2-7, with 9 bases matching TRBD2. This CDR3 contains 15 residues. V gave up 3 bases and J gave up 1 base; unmatched junction bases: 4. Per the germline V gene, CDR1 is MGHDK and CDR2 is SYGVNS. This CDR3 is CASSDLTSGSYEQYF. The CDR3 bases are TGTGCCAGCAGTGACCTGACTAGCGGATCCTACGAGCAGTACTTC.

The chain employs TRBV29-1 and TRBJ2-7; 9 positions agree with TRBD1. Germline V gives CDR1 SQVTM, CDR2 ANQGSEA. V lost 5 bases, J lost 3 bases, and 8 bases stayed unmatched. The CDR3 consists of 14 residues. CDR3 loop: CSVTFGTGIYEQYF. DNA of the CDR3: TGCAGCGTTACCTTCGGGACAGGGATCTACGAGCAGTACTTC.

V and J are TRBV4-1 and TRBJ2-7; TRBD1 aligns across 9 bases. From germline, CDR1 is MGHRA and CDR2 YSYEKL. V shed 1 base, J shed 3 bases, and the junction held 1 base outside the gene matches. This CDR3 contains 14 residues. CDR3 sequence reads: CASSQAGQGYEQYF. In DNA form, the CDR3 reads TGCGCCAGCAGCCAAGCGGGACAGGGCTACGAGCAGTACTTC.

The chain recombines TRBV6-2 or TRBV6-3 with TRBJ2-7; a weak D match, TRBD2 (5 bases). The germline V gene has CDR1 MNHEY and CDR2 SVGEGT. Between the trimmed V and J ends, which lost 5 bases and 4 bases, there was a span of 12 bases. This CDR3 is built from 13 residues. The CDR3 sequence is CASSPLRGYEQYF. The DNA of the CDR3 is TGTGCCAGCAGTCCCTTACGGGGTTACGAGCAGTACTTC.

This clone was counted a few times. This rearrangement joins TRBV7-3 to TRBJ1-1, with TRBD1 matching over 7 bases. The trim removed 5 bases at V and 0 bases at J, leaving 3 bases unmatched. The CDR3 covers 14 residues. The V gene's germline CDR1 is SGHTA and CDR2 FQGTGA. CDR3 in amino acids: CASSPTGMNTEAFF. CDR3 in DNA: TGTGCCAGCAGCCCGACAGGGATGAACACTGAAGCTTTCTTT.

This clone was seen only once. This chain links TRBV5-1 with TRBJ2-3; 10 nucleotides match TRBD2. In germline, CDR1 is SGHRS, CDR2 YFSETQ. The CDR3 consists of 14 residues. The ends lost 1 base at V and 6 bases at J; junction bases unmatched: 2. This chain's CDR3 is CASSLTSGVDTQYF. Here the CDR3 DNA reads TGCGCCAGCAGCTTGACTAGCGGGGTCGATACGCAGTATTTT.

V and J are TRBV6-5 and TRBJ2-3, with 7 bases matching TRBD1. This CDR3 comprises 15 residues. The V gene end was trimmed by 8 bases and the J gene end by 0 bases; junction bases not matched to a gene: 8. Looked up from germline, CDR1 is MNHEY and CDR2 is SVGAGI. CDR3 in amino acids: CASRKQGLSTDTQYF. CDR3 DNA: TGTGCCAGCCGAAAACAGGGGTTAAGCACAGATACGCAGTATTTT.

The rearrangement links TRBV28 to TRBJ2-6; tentative D call: TRBD2 (6 bases). Germline CDR1 is MDHEN and CDR2 is SYDVKM. The CDR3 has 14 residues. Trimming removed 6 bases from V and 2 bases from J, with 8 bases in between. Here the CDR3 DNA reads TGTGCCAGCAGCAGGAGGGCTGGGGCCAACGTCCTGACTTTC. Its translation is CASSRRAGANVLTF. Drawing the rest from reference TRBV28 and TRBJ2-6, the complete variable domain is DVKVTQSSRYLVKRTGEKVFLECVQDMDHENMFWYRQDPGLGLRLIYFSYDVKMKEKGDIPEGYSVSREKKERFSLILESASTNQTSMYLCASSRRAGANVLTFGAGSRLTVL.

The chain has TRBV7-2 and TRBJ1-5; TRBD1 agrees at 7 bases. In germline, CDR1 is SGHTA, CDR2 FQGNSA. CDR3 length: 17 residues. J was trimmed by 0 bases and V by 2 bases; bases with no gene match: 7. CDR3 protein: CASSLSGGGYSNQPQHF. The CDR3 nucleotides read TGTGCCAGCAGCTTATCAGGGGGAGGCTATAGCAATCAGCCCCAGCATTTT.

The V gene is TRBV28, the J gene TRBJ2-1; 10 positions match TRBD2. The CDR3 is 20 residues long. The trim removed 5 bases at V and 7 bases at J, leaving 23 bases unmatched. Looked up from germline, CDR1 is MDHEN and CDR2 is SYDVKM. The CDR3 sequence: CASSSIYSSSPSGGSNEQFF. The CDR3 coding sequence is TGTGCCAGCAGTAGTATTTACTCCTCAAGCCCTAGCGGGGGCTCTAATGAGCAGTTCTTC.

V and J are TRBV7-6 and TRBJ2-3; 8 nucleotides align to TRBD2. This CDR3 spans 16 amino acids. CDR1 SGHVS and CDR2 FNYEAQ come from the germline V gene. V was pared by 2 bases and J by 1 base, with 5 bases of the junction left unmatched. The CDR3 nucleotides read TGTGCCAGCAGCTTATGGCTAGCGGGCCGCACAGATACGCAGTATTTT. This encodes CASSLWLAGRTDTQYF.

The J gene is TRBJ2-1, the V gene TRBV3-1 (or the pseudogene TRBV3-2); 9 bases are shared with TRBD1. The CDR3 extends over 15 amino acids. Germline-derived CDR1 and CDR2 are LGHDT and YNNKEL (reference sequence). Germline trimming cut 0 bases from V and 7 bases from J; bases unmatched to any gene: 4. In DNA, the CDR3 is TGTGCCAGCAGCCAAGACGGACAGGGGCGGAATGAGCAGTTCTTC. It yields the protein CASSQDGQGRNEQFF.

This rearrangement joins TRBV19 to TRBJ2-7, with TRBD1 matching 10 bases. V shed 7 bases, J shed 0 bases, and the junction held 3 bases outside the gene matches. The germline CDR1 and CDR2 sequences are LNHDA and SQIVND (reference sequence). The CDR3 totals 14 residues. The CDR3 DNA reads as TGTGCCAGTACTCGGGACAGGGGCTCCTACGAGCAGTACTTC. This translates into CASTRDRGSYEQYF.

V gene TRBV30 combines with J gene TRBJ1-2, with 7 nucleotides matching TRBD1. The CDR3 has 15 amino acids. The V segment lost 2 bases and the J segment 8 bases; nucleotides outside the gene matches: 14. The germline CDR1 and CDR2 sequences are GTSNPN and SVGIG (reference sequence). The CDR3 sequence: CAWSTTGTATGGYTF. In DNA form, the CDR3 reads TGTGCCTGGAGTACCACCGGGACAGCAACGGGCGGCTACACCTTC. Full variable domain (remainder filled in from reference TRBV30 and TRBJ1-2): SQTIHQWPATLVQPVGSPLSLECTVEGTSNPNLYWYRQAAGRGLQLLFYSVGIGQISSEVPQNLSASRPQDRQFILSSKKLLLSDSGFYLCAWSTTGTATGGYTFGSGTRLTVV.

The chain uses TRBV6-5 and TRBJ2-3; 12 bases line up with TRBD2. J was trimmed by 4 bases and V by 8 bases; bases with no gene match: 4. The CDR3 has 14 amino acids. The germline V gene has CDR1 MNHEY and CDR2 SVGAGI. CDR3: CASQLAGGPDTQYF. The CDR3 DNA reads TGTGCCAGCCAACTAGCGGGGGGCCCAGATACGCAGTATTTT.

The chain recombines TRBV5-6 with TRBJ2-1; D is unclear. Germline CDR1 and CDR2: SGHDT and YYEEEE. Deletions cut 7 bases from V and 9 bases from J, with 14 bases between. This CDR3 region has 12 residues. The CDR3 DNA reads TGTGCCAGCGGCCGTGTGGAGATTGAGCAGTTCTTC. It yields the protein CASGRVEIEQFF.